One and the same sample provided the 21 T cell receptor beta chains below, sequenced in a study of shared clonotypes between healthy human individuals. The data were produced by immunoSEQ multiplex PCR, yet TCRdb's version contains in-frame clones alone and is incomplete. The data contain some 2.4 million clones, under 95% of them singletons. The sequenced sample consisted of naive CD4+ T cells from PBMCs. Subset indicated: CD45RA+ positively selected. The source of these receptors is a man aged 18-30 years in good health. Some clones in this sample may be carry-over from other donors' samples.

V is TRBV30 and J is TRBJ2-5; maybe TRBD1 (5 bases). The CDR3 sequence is 14 residues long. Germline V CDR1 and CDR2: GTSNPN, SVGIG (reference sequence). V dropped 3 bases and J dropped 2 bases, with 13 bases sitting between them. CDR3 bases: TGTGCCTGGAGCCTTGGGGCGTCACAAGAGACCCAGTACTTC. It yields the protein CAWSLGASQETQYF.

J is TRBJ1-6 and V is TRBV28; D remains unclear. This CDR3 has 11 residues. V was shortened by 6 bases and J by 8 bases, with 5 bases between the two germline ends. Looked up from germline, CDR1 is MDHEN and CDR2 is SYDVKM. CDR3 sequence reads: CASSTHSPLHF. The CDR3 nucleotides read TGTGCCAGCAGCACCCATTCACCCCTCCACTTT.

The V and J genes are TRBV18 and TRBJ2-1; D might be TRBD2 (6 bases). Per germline, CDR1 KGHSH and CDR2 LQKENI. V lost 4 bases and J lost 4, with 20 bases in between. This CDR3 spans 17 amino acids. CDR3 nucleotides: TGTGCCAGCTCACATTCAGCCGGGACGGGGGTTTACAATGAGCAGTTCTTC. Translating gives CASSHSAGTGVYNEQFF.

The J gene is TRBJ1-3, the V gene TRBV18, with D uncertain. Per germline, CDR1 KGHSH and CDR2 LQKENI. Trimming removed 3 bases at V and 5 bases at J, with 11 bases between. The CDR3 sequence is 14 residues long. The CDR3 here is CASSPPVERNTIYF. The CDR3 coding sequence is TGTGCCAGCTCACCTCCGGTTGAAAGAAACACCATATATTTT.

In regard to this clone: Other DNA sequences in the sample encode the same CDR3. The V gene is TRBV27, the J gene TRBJ1-5; no clear D gene. Germline values: CDR1 MNHEY, CDR2 SMNVEV (reference sequence). The length of the CDR3 is 12 residues. Trimming removed 3 bases from V and 3 bases from J, with 3 bases in between. The CDR3 DNA is TGTGCCAGCAGTTTCACCAATCAGCCCCAGCATTTT. Translated: CASSFTNQPQHF.

CDR3 in DNA: TGTGCCACACAGCGTCGGGCAGCACAAGAGACCCAGTACTTC. It yields the protein CATQRRAAQETQYF. This rearrangement joins TRBV6-5 to TRBJ2-5; D ambiguous. The V gene lost 10 bases and the J gene lost 2 bases, with 17 bases spanning the gap. The CDR3 contains 14 residues. In germline, CDR1 is MNHEY, CDR2 SVGAGI.

The chain employs TRBV5-1 and TRBJ1-1; 7 bases map to TRBD1. Per the germline V gene, CDR1 is SGHRS and CDR2 is YFSETQ. V lost 3 bases and J lost 0; bases outside the gene matches: 5. The CDR3 has 15 residues. CDR3 in amino acids: CASSSGRGLNTEAFF. In nucleotides, the CDR3 is TGCGCCAGCAGCTCGGGGAGGGGGCTGAACACTGAAGCTTTCTTT. Full variable domain (rest looked up from reference TRBV5-1 and TRBJ1-1): KAGVTQTPRYLIKTRGQQVTLSCSPISGHRSVSWYQQTPGQGLQFLFEYFSETQRNKGNFPGRFSGRQFSNSRSEMNVSTLELGDSALYLCASSSGRGLNTEAFFGQGTRLTVV.

This clone occurred once. The chain links TRBV9 to TRBJ2-2, with D unresolved. The V and J ends lost 1 base and 8 bases respectively, with 6 bases between them. There are 12 residues in the CDR3. The germline gives CDR1 SGDLS, CDR2 YYNGEE. CDR3 amino acids: CASSVRLGELFF. CDR3 DNA sequence: TGTGCCAGCAGCGTACGGCTTGGGGAGCTGTTTTTT.

V gene TRBV7-8 combines with J gene TRBJ2-2, with TRBD1 as a possible D gene (7 bases). The CDR3 runs to 18 residues. V lost 8 bases, J lost 8 bases, and 30 bases lay in between. From germline, CDR1 is SGHVS and CDR2 FQNEAQ. The CDR3 spells CASGDGTPRRGVFGELFF. For the CDR3, the DNA is TGTGCCAGCGGGGACGGGACACCACGCAGGGGGGTCTTTGGGGAGCTGTTTTTT.

This chain links TRBV25-1 with TRBJ2-5; no firm D call. This CDR3 spans 12 amino acids. In germline, CDR1 is MGHDK, CDR2 SYGVNS. V dropped 4 bases and J dropped 4 bases, with 7 bases sitting between them. This chain's CDR3 is CASSVGRETQYF. CDR3 nucleotide sequence: TGTGCCAGCAGTGTAGGGCGAGAGACCCAGTACTTC.

The chain carries TRBV18 and TRBJ2-3, with D perhaps TRBD2 (6 bases). The length of the CDR3 is 15 residues. V lost 7 bases and J lost 6, with 20 bases in between. Germline-derived CDR1 and CDR2 are KGHSH and LQKENI. This CDR3 reads CASLRTGGPADTQYF. The DNA of the CDR3 is TGTGCCAGCTTACGAACCGGAGGGCCGGCCGATACGCAGTATTTT.

CDR3 in amino acids: CASMPVPTSGNTGELFF. For the CDR3, the DNA is TGTGCCAGCATGCCGGTGCCGACTAGCGGAAACACCGGGGAGCTGTTTTTT. V and J are TRBV5-4 and TRBJ2-2; 9 bases are shared with TRBD2. CDR3 length: 17 residues. The J segment lost 2 bases and the V segment lost 6 bases, leaving 11 bases of the junction unmatched. Germline CDR1 and CDR2: SGHNT and YYREEE (reference sequence). The full variable domain, in which reference TRBV5-4 and TRBJ2-2 provide the parts outside the CDR3, is ETGVTQSPTHLIKTRGQQVTLRCSSQSGHNTVSWYQQALGQGPQFIFQYYREEENGRGNFPPRFSGLQFPNYSSELNVNALELDDSALYLCASMPVPTSGNTGELFFGEGSRLTVL.

The V and J genes are TRBV15 and TRBJ1-6, with D uncertain. V lost 1 base, J lost 11 bases, and 15 bases lay in between. Germline loops: CDR1 LNHNV, CDR2 YYDKDF (reference sequence). CDR3 length equals 15 residues. CDR3 nucleotide sequence: TGTGCCACCAGCAGAGGAGTCGGGCGTCTCACACCCCTCCACTTT. It is translated as CATSRGVGRLTPLHF.

This chain links TRBV21-1 with TRBJ1-5. TRBV21-1 is annotated as a pseudogene. CDR3 length equals 18 residues. CDR3 DNA sequence: TGTGCCAGCAGCAAACCCAGAGTAAAAGTGGGGAGCAATCAGCCCCAGCATTTT. Translated, it gives CASSKPRVKVGSNQPQHF.

The chain has TRBV28 and TRBJ1-2; 8 bases agree with TRBD1. The trim removed 4 bases at V and 4 bases at J, leaving 8 bases unmatched. CDR1 and CDR2 (germline): MDHEN, SYDVKM. The CDR3 sequence is 15 residues long. The CDR3 region is CASSWAGGLSYGYTF. The CDR3 DNA reads as TGTGCCAGCAGTTGGGCAGGGGGCTTGTCCTATGGCTACACCTTC.

The gene calls are TRBV7-9 and TRBJ1-1; D gene uncertain. Germline V CDR1 and CDR2: SEHNR, FQNEAQ (reference sequence). V was trimmed by 5 bases and J by 2 bases, leaving 12 bases between them. The CDR3 is made up of 14 amino acids. The DNA for the CDR3 is TGTGCCAGCAGCACCTCGGGAGGAAACACTGAAGCTTTCTTT. This translates into CASSTSGGNTEAFF.

The chain carries TRBV6-5 and TRBJ1-1, with TRBD1 as a possible D gene (5 bases). CDR3 length: 15 amino acids. Germline assignment: CDR1 MNHEY and CDR2 SVGAGI. V lost 5 bases to trimming and J lost 2 bases, with 15 bases between them. This CDR3 is CASSKPDKRNTEAFF. The CDR3 region has the DNA TGTGCCAGCAGTAAGCCGGACAAGAGAAACACTGAAGCTTTCTTT.

The CDR3 protein is CATKTGVETQYF. The CDR3 DNA sequence: TGTGCCACCAAAACAGGGGTTGAGACCCAGTACTTC. The chain employs TRBV28 and TRBJ2-5; 7 nucleotides line up with TRBD1. V dropped 10 bases and J dropped 5; count of bases not matched to a gene: 7. CDR3 size: 12 residues. Germline V gene lookup returns CDR1 MDHEN and CDR2 SYDVKM.

The chain employs TRBV29-1 and TRBJ2-5; D call uncertain. Trimming left V 4 bases short and J 3 bases short, with 9 bases between. Looked up from germline, CDR1 is SQVTM and CDR2 is ANQGSEA. The CDR3 sequence is 12 residues long. CDR3 DNA: TGCAGCGTTGTTTGGCAGGAAGAGACCCAGTACTTC. Amino acids: CSVVWQEETQYF.

This clone came up a few times. This chain uses TRBV5-1 with TRBJ1-2, with D unresolved. The CDR3 is 14 amino acids. V was pared by 0 bases and J by 7 bases, with 13 bases between. Germline CDR1 is SGHRS and CDR2 is YFSETQ. CDR3 coding DNA: TGCGCCAGCAGCTTGGCCGAGTTTAGTAGTGGCTACACCTTC. Its protein product is CASSLAEFSSGYTF. Looking up the rest from reference TRBV5-1 and TRBJ1-2 gives the full variable domain: KAGVTQTPRYLIKTRGQQVTLSCSPISGHRSVSWYQQTPGQGLQFLFEYFSETQRNKGNFPGRFSGRQFSNSRSEMNVSTLELGDSALYLCASSLAEFSSGYTFGSGTRLTVV.

As to this clone: The same CDR3 arises from other DNA sequences in this sample as well. The V and J genes are TRBV5-1 and TRBJ1-3, with D uncertain. Per the germline V gene, CDR1 is SGHRS and CDR2 is YFSETQ. V was shortened by 1 base and J by 0 bases, with 5 bases between the two germline ends. This CDR3 region has 14 residues. This CDR3 reads CASSLTASGNTIYF. For the CDR3, the DNA is TGCGCCAGCAGCTTGACAGCCTCTGGAAACACCATATATTTT.